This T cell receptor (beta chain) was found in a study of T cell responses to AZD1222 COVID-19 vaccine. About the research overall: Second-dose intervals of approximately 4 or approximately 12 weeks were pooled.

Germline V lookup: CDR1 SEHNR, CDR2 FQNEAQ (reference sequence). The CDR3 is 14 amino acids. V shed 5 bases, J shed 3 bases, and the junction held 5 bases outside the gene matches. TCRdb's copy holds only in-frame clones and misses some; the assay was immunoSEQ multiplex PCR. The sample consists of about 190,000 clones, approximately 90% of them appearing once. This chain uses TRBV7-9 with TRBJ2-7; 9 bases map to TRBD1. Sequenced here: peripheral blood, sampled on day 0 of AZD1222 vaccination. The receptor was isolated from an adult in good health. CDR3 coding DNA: TGTGCCAGCAGCCCCGGGACAGGGCGCTACGAGCAGTACTTC. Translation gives CASSPGTGRYEQYF.